The sequence of this T cell receptor (beta chain) was determined in a study of early T cells in non-severe SARS-CoV-2 infection. Across the study: Investigators sequenced bulk RNA drawn from unsorted whole blood, and chains remained unpaired. Study-wide results and caveats: The VDJdb matching leaned toward anti-spike CD8 responses and overlooked private and CD4 specificities.

A word on this clonotype: As yet, its antigen is unknown.

Attachment of unique molecular identifiers to individual cDNA molecules was performed. Each CDR3 protein gets one entry after TCRdb re-called the 5' RACE reads with MiXCR. This table holds 80,000 to 100,000 distinct CDR3 sequences, around 14% found once. CDR1 MDHEN and CDR2 SYDVKM come from the germline V gene. V lost 4 bases and J lost 5, with 17 bases in between. The CDR3 is made up of 15 amino acids. The gene calls are TRBV28 and TRBJ1-1; D is perhaps TRBD1 (6 bases). The receptor was isolated from an adult who was a healthcare worker with PCR-confirmed SARS-CoV-2 infection or an uninfected control (not recorded which). The sample taken for sequencing was whole blood. The CDR3 region is CASSWGTSGETEAFF. The CDR3, as DNA: TGTGCCAGCAGTTGGGGGACTTCAGGGGAGACTGAAGCTTTCTTT.